Listed below are T cell receptor beta chains from one sample, sequenced in a study of CD8+ T cells in alopecia areata. The data were produced by immunoSEQ multiplex PCR, yet TCRdb's version contains in-frame clones alone and is incomplete. Of fewer than 110,000 clones in the sample, just under 60% were seen once. The material sequenced was CD8+ T cells sorted from blood, taken between weeks 55 and 70, from a patient treated with tofacitinib. These receptors were obtained from a human donor with alopecia areata. The CDR3 runs from the conserved cysteine through the conserved F or W. D genes are given only for firm matches. A clone size is listed for some rows: how often the clone was seen (once, few, many), or a class if it is expanded.

>TRBV10-1|TRBJ1-1|.|few
CASSHSGREAFF
TGCGCCAGCAGCCACAGCGGTCGGGAAGCTTTCTTT
>TRBV4-1|TRBJ2-5|.|.
CASSQDELGQETQYF
TGCGCCAGCAGCCAAGATGAGTTAGGGCAAGAGACCCAGTACTTC
>TRBV7-9|TRBJ2-1|.|once
CASSTRGISYNEQFF
TGTGCCAGCAGCACTAGGGGAATCTCCTACAATGAGCAGTTCTTC
>TRBV5-1|TRBJ2-5|.|once
CASSPQVPHQETQYF
TGCGCCAGCAGCCCTCAGGTGCCACACCAAGAGACCCAGTACTTC
>TRBV6-6|TRBJ2-5|.|.
CASSYSRQETQYF
TGTGCCAGCAGTTATAGCAGACAAGAGACCCAGTACTTC
>TRBV6-5|TRBJ2-5|.|.
CAIRMGGAGETQYF
TGTGCCATCAGAATGGGGGGAGCTGGGGAGACCCAGTACTTC
>TRBV30|TRBJ1-1|.|.
CAHQQGNTEAFF
TGTGCCCACCAACAGGGGAACACTGAAGCTTTCTTT
>TRBV15|TRBJ1-6|.|.
CATSRDRGSPLHF
TGTGCCACCAGCAGAGATCGTGGTTCACCCCTCCACTTT
>TRBV14|TRBJ1-2|TRBD1|.
CASSLQGYRGYTF
TGTGCCAGCAGCCTACAGGGGTATCGAGGCTACACCTTC
>TRBV7-8|TRBJ2-1|.|.
CASSSSGAYNEQFF
TGTGCCAGCAGCTCCTCCGGAGCCTACAATGAGCAGTTCTTC
>TRBV7-4|TRBJ2-3|.|few
CASSQMYGQLEDTQYF
TGTGCCAGCAGCCAGATGTATGGGCAACTGGAAGATACGCAGTATTTT
>TRBV30|TRBJ2-1|TRBD2|once
CAWSIFSGPYNEQFF
TGTGCCTGGAGTATATTTAGCGGGCCGTACAATGAGCAGTTCTTC
>TRBV2|TRBJ2-5|TRBD2|few
CANGGETQYF
TGTGCCAACGGGGGGGAGACCCAGTACTTC
>TRBV2|TRBJ1-1|.|.
CASSAGAQGINTEAFF
TGTGCCAGCAGTGCGGGGGCCCAGGGGATAAACACTGAAGCTTTCTTT
>TRBV25-1|TRBJ2-7|.|.
CASSDRHEQYF
TGTGCCAGCAGTGACCGCCACGAGCAGTACTTC
>TRBV30|TRBJ1-3|.|.
CAWSARTGNTIYF
TGTGCCTGGAGCGCCCGTACTGGAAACACCATATATTTT
>TRBV9|TRBJ2-1|.|.
CASGAYNEQFF
TGTGCCAGCGGGGCCTACAATGAGCAGTTCTTC
>TRBV5-1|TRBJ1-3|.|.
CASTGGNTIYF
TGCGCCAGCACAGGAGGAAACACCATATATTTT
>TRBV6-1|TRBJ2-2|TRBD1|.
CASSDLLDRRQRKAGELFF
TGTGCCAGCAGTGATCTGTTGGACAGGAGGCAACGGAAGGCCGGGGAGCTGTTTTTT
>TRBV27|TRBJ1-1|.|.
CASSFYSTSTEAFF
TGTGCCAGCAGTTTTTATAGTACGAGCACTGAAGCTTTCTTT
>TRBV14|TRBJ2-7|TRBD1|.
CASSYGQGAYEQYF
TGTGCCAGCAGCTACGGACAGGGGGCCTACGAGCAGTACTTC